The 20 T cell receptor beta chains reported below all come from one sample, sequenced in a study of blood T cell repertoires in COVID-19. This table comes from immunoSEQ multiplex PCR, and its TCRdb copy is limited to in-frame clones, with some not included. There are 52,000 or so clones in the sample; around 90% occur only once, and 27% lies in the top ten. Material for sequencing was peripheral blood. These receptor sequences come from a human donor in a cohort sampled during active COVID-19.

The V gene is TRBV18, the J gene TRBJ2-3, with D perhaps matching TRBD2 (5 bases). Germline V CDR1 and CDR2: KGHSH, LQKENI. The V and J ends lost 6 bases and 4 bases respectively, with 17 bases between them. This CDR3 region has 15 residues. As DNA, the CDR3 is TGTGCCAGCTCCTCATCGGCGGGCGCCCCAGATACGCAGTATTTT. Its translation: CASSSSAGAPDTQYF.

The chain has TRBV18 and TRBJ2-3; 11 nucleotides align to TRBD2. Germline V gives CDR1 KGHSH, CDR2 LQKENI. This CDR3 has 17 amino acids. J gave up 1 base and V 2 bases, and 5 bases lay outside the gene matches. CDR3 region: CASSPAASGGRTDTQYF. The CDR3 nucleotides read TGTGCCAGCTCACCAGCCGCTAGCGGGGGGCGCACAGATACGCAGTATTTT.

The rearrangement joins TRBV30 to TRBJ2-3; D not certain. Trimming removed 0 bases from V and 5 bases from J, with 6 bases in between. The germline V gene encodes CDR1 GTSNPN and CDR2 SVGIG (reference sequence). This CDR3 has 12 residues. CDR3 DNA sequence: TGTGCCTGGAGTGTACAAAAAGATACGCAGTATTTT. Amino acid sequence: CAWSVQKDTQYF.

The gene calls are TRBV9 and TRBJ2-7, with D perhaps TRBD1 (6 bases). CDR3 length: 13 amino acids. Per the germline V gene, CDR1 is SGDLS and CDR2 is YYNGEE. V was clipped by 5 bases and J by 5 bases, with 14 bases between them. CDR3 protein: CASSYRERNEQYV. The DNA for the CDR3 is TGTGCCAGCAGTTACAGGGAACGAAACGAGCAGTACGTC.

This rearrangement joins TRBV6-1 to TRBJ2-5; TRBD2 matches 11 bases. V shed 4 bases and J 1 base; nucleotides not matched to a gene: 5. Per the germline V gene, CDR1 is MNHNS and CDR2 is SASEGT. CDR3 length: 16 residues. In nucleotides, the CDR3 is TGTGCCAGCAGTGCTAGCGGGGGGCCTATCCAAGAGACCCAGTACTTC. Translation: CASSASGGPIQETQYF.

The rearrangement links TRBV19 to TRBJ2-5; TRBD1 matches 8 bases. V lost 5 bases to trimming and J lost 4 bases; unmatched junction nucleotides: 6. The CDR3 is made up of 14 amino acids. CDR1 LNHDA and CDR2 SQIVND come from the germline V gene (reference sequence). The CDR3 sequence: CASSRQGSRETQYF. For the CDR3, the DNA is TGTGCCAGTAGTCGACAGGGGTCAAGAGAGACCCAGTACTTC.

The chain recombines TRBV5-1 with TRBJ2-1, with 8 positions matching TRBD1. The CDR3 sequence is 15 residues long. V lost 3 bases and J lost 3; bases outside the gene matches: 5. Germline CDR1 SGHRS, CDR2 YFSETQ. CDR3 in amino acids: CASSSGQGGYNEQFF. CDR3 nucleotide sequence: TGCGCCAGCAGCTCCGGACAGGGTGGCTACAATGAGCAGTTCTTC. The variable domain in full, completed from reference TRBV5-1 and TRBJ2-1, reads KAGVTQTPRYLIKTRGQQVTLSCSPISGHRSVSWYQQTPGQGLQFLFEYFSETQRNKGNFPGRFSGRQFSNSRSEMNVSTLELGDSALYLCASSSGQGGYNEQFFGPGTRLTVL.

The chain employs TRBV5-4 and TRBJ2-7, with D uncertain. The CDR3 has 13 amino acids. CDR1 SGHNT and CDR2 YYREEE come from the germline V gene (reference sequence). The V end lost 4 bases, the J end lost 0 bases, and 8 bases lay between the germline ends. The CDR3 region has the DNA TGTGCCAGCAGCAAAGACATCTCCTACGAGCAGTACTTC. This encodes CASSKDISYEQYF. The full variable domain, rest sourced from reference TRBV5-4 and TRBJ2-7, is ETGVTQSPTHLIKTRGQQVTLRCSSQSGHNTVSWYQQALGQGPQFIFQYYREEENGRGNFPPRFSGLQFPNYSSELNVNALELDDSALYLCASSKDISYEQYFGPGTRLTVT.

The chain employs TRBV28 and TRBJ2-7; D perhaps matches TRBD2 (6 bases). CDR1 is MDHEN and CDR2 is SYDVKM in the germline V gene. The CDR3 length is 13 residues. Trimming shortened V by 3 bases and J by 2 bases, and 8 bases separated the two germline ends. CDR3 amino acids: CASSLAGTYEQYF. The CDR3 DNA follows: TGTGCCAGCAGTTTGGCGGGGACCTACGAGCAGTACTTC.

The chain is built from TRBV19 and TRBJ2-7; 9 bases fit TRBD1. With 5 bases clipped from V and 4 bases from J, the junction kept 9 bases outside the gene matches. This CDR3 region has 15 residues. Per germline, CDR1 LNHDA and CDR2 SQIVND (reference sequence). CDR3 amino acids: CASSEGQGRGYEQYF. In DNA form, the CDR3 reads TGTGCCAGTAGTGAGGGACAGGGAAGGGGATACGAGCAGTACTTC.

The rearrangement joins TRBV2 to TRBJ1-5; D gene uncertain. The CDR3 is 12 residues long. From germline, CDR1 is SNHLY and CDR2 FYNNEI. V was trimmed by 4 bases and J by 6 bases, leaving 7 bases between them. The CDR3 loop is CASSAEGQPQHF. The CDR3 coding sequence is TGTGCCAGCAGTGCCGAGGGTCAGCCCCAGCATTTT.

The rearrangement uses TRBV3-1 (or the pseudogene TRBV3-2) and TRBJ2-3, with 7 bases fitting TRBD2. Looked up from germline, CDR1 is LGHDT and CDR2 is YNNKEL (reference sequence). After removal of 3 bases from V and 1 base from J, the junction contained 4 bases not matched to a gene. The CDR3 is 15 residues long. Here the CDR3 DNA reads TGTGCCAGCAGCCAGGTTACTAGCGGCACAGATACGCAGTATTTT. Translation gives CASSQVTSGTDTQYF.

The chain uses TRBV5-1 and TRBJ2-7; unclear D gene. Germline V gene data show CDR1 as SGHRS and CDR2 as YFSETQ. The CDR3 is 13 residues long. The ends were cut back, 0 bases at V and 5 bases at J, with 9 bases in the middle. The CDR3 DNA reads TGCGCCAGCAGCTTGGGCACAAACGACGAGCAGTACTTC. Translation gives CASSLGTNDEQYF. The complete variable domain, with remaining parts taken from reference TRBV5-1 and TRBJ2-7, reads KAGVTQTPRYLIKTRGQQVTLSCSPISGHRSVSWYQQTPGQGLQFLFEYFSETQRNKGNFPGRFSGRQFSNSRSEMNVSTLELGDSALYLCASSLGTNDEQYFGPGTRLTVT.

In its sample, this clone was seen once. This chain joins TRBV4-3 and TRBJ1-3, with D perhaps matching TRBD1 (6 bases). Germline V gives CDR1 LGHNA, CDR2 YSLEER. Between the trimmed V and J ends, which lost 2 bases and 8 bases, there was a span of 19 bases. The CDR3 has 16 amino acids. CDR3 sequence (DNA): TGCGCCAGCAGCCAATCCCCGCGGGGGCAAGGGGACACCATATATTTT. Translation: CASSQSPRGQGDTIYF.

This chain links TRBV3-1 (or the pseudogene TRBV3-2) with TRBJ2-4, with a possible D match to TRBD1 (6 bases). The CDR3 has 14 residues. Germline values: CDR1 LGHDT, CDR2 YNNKEL (reference sequence). The V end lost 4 bases, the J end lost 8 bases, and 15 bases lay between the germline ends. The CDR3 bases are TGTGCCAGCAGCCCCCCGGCAGGGGTGGACATTCAGTACTTC. Its protein product is CASSPPAGVDIQYF.

The chain joins TRBV3-1 (or the pseudogene TRBV3-2) to TRBJ1-5, with no clear D. Per germline, CDR1 LGHDT and CDR2 YNNKEL (reference sequence). The CDR3 has 14 residues. Trimming shortened V by 4 bases and J by 1 base, and 8 bases separated the two germline ends. CDR3 nucleotide sequence: TGTGCCAGCAGCCGTGGGGAGAGCAATCAGCCCCAGCATTTT. This codes for CASSRGESNQPQHF.

The DNA of the CDR3 is TGTGCCAGCAGCTTGAGGACAGGGGGCCCCGGGGCCAACGTCCTGACTTTC. Amino acids: CASSLRTGGPGANVLTF. The chain joins TRBV7-8 to TRBJ2-6; 11 nucleotides align to TRBD1. Trimming took 3 bases from V and 4 from J; bases not matched to a gene: 5. Germline V gene lookup returns CDR1 SGHVS and CDR2 FQNEAQ. CDR3 size: 17 residues.

V gene TRBV7-9 combines with J gene TRBJ2-1; tentative D call: TRBD2 (6 bases). Deletions cut 5 bases from V and 7 bases from J, with 12 bases between. The CDR3 is 13 residues long. Germline values: CDR1 SEHNR, CDR2 FQNEAQ (reference sequence). The CDR3 DNA sequence: TGTGCCAGCAGCCCCACCGGGGGTAATGAGCAGTTCTTC. This gives the protein CASSPTGGNEQFF.

J is TRBJ2-1 and V is TRBV6-6; a possible D gene is TRBD2 (5 bases). Germline CDR1 is MNHNY and CDR2 is SVGAGI (reference sequence). The germline V and J ends were trimmed by 2 bases and 4 bases, with 12 bases remaining between them. The CDR3 loop spans 15 amino acids. In DNA, the CDR3 is TGTGCCAGCAGTTACACGGGGTTGCCTTACAATGAGCAGTTCTTC. Translated, it gives CASSYTGLPYNEQFF.

J is TRBJ1-6 and V is TRBV19, with D perhaps matching TRBD1 (5 bases). Trimming cost V 3 bases and J 7 bases, with 10 bases left between them. The germline V gene has CDR1 LNHDA and CDR2 SQIVND (reference sequence). CDR3 length: 14 amino acids. The CDR3 coding sequence is TGTGCCAGTAGTATTGGTGACAGCAATTCACCCCTCCACTTT. It yields the protein CASSIGDSNSPLHF.